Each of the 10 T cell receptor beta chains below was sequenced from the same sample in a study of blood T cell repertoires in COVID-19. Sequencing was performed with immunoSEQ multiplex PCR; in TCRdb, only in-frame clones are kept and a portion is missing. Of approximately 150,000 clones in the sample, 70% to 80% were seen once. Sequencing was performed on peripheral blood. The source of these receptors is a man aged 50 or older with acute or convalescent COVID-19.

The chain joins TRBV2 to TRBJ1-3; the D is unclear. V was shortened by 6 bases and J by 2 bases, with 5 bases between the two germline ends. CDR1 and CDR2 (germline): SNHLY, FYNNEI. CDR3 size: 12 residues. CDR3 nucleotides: TGTGCCAGCAGAACAACTGGAAACACCATATATTTT. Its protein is CASRTTGNTIYF.

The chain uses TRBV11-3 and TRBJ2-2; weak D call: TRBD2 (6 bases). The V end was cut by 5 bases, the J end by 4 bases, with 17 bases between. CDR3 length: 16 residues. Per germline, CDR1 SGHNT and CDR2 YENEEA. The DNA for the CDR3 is TGTGCCAGCAGCCTCACCGGGAGCAGAATCACCGGGGAGCTGTTTTTT. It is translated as CASSLTGSRITGELFF.

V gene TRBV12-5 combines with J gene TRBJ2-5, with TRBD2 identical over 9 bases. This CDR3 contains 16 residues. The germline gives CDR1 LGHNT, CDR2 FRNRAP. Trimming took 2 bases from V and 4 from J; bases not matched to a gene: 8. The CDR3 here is CASGLRAGGHRETQYF. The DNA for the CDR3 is TGTGCTAGTGGTTTGAGGGCGGGGGGGCATCGAGAGACCCAGTACTTC.

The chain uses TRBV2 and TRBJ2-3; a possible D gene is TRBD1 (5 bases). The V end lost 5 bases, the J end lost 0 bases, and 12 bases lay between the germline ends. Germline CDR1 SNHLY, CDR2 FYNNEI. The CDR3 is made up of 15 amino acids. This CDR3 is CASSTRRASTDTQYF. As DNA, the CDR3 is TGTGCCAGCAGTACGCGCAGGGCTAGCACAGATACGCAGTATTTT.

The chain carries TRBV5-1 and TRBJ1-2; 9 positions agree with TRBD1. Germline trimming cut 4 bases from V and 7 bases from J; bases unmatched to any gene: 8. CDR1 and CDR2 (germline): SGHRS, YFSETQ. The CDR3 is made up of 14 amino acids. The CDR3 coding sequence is TGCGCCAGCAGCCCCGTACAGGGGGCGCTTGGCTACACCTTC. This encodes CASSPVQGALGYTF.

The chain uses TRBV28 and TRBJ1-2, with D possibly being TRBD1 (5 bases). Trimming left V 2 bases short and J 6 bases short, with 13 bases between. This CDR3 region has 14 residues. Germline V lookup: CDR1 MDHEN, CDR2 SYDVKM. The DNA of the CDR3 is TGTGCCAGCAGTTTAGGTCAGGGTGACGATGGCTACACCTTC. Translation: CASSLGQGDDGYTF.

The CDR3 DNA reads as TGCGCCAGCAGGAAACGTCTCTTGGCGGGGGGCGACACCGGGGAGCTGTTTTTT. Its protein product is CASRKRLLAGGDTGELFF. The rearrangement joins TRBV5-1 to TRBJ2-2; TRBD2 agrees at 8 bases. Per germline, CDR1 SGHRS and CDR2 YFSETQ. Trimming cost V 5 bases and J 3 bases; bases outside gene matches: 15. The CDR3 consists of 18 residues.

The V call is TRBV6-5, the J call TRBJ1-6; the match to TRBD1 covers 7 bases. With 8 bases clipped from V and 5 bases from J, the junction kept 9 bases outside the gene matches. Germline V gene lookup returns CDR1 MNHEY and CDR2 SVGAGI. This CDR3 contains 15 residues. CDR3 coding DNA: TGTGCCAGCCCCCTTCCTGGACAGGATAATTCACCCCTCCACTTT. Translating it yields CASPLPGQDNSPLHF.

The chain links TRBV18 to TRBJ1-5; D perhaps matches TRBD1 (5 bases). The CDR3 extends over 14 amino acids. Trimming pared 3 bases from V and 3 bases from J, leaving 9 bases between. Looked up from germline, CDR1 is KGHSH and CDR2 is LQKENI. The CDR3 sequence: CASSPSGINQPQHF. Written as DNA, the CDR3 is TGTGCCAGCTCACCCTCAGGGATCAATCAGCCCCAGCATTTT.

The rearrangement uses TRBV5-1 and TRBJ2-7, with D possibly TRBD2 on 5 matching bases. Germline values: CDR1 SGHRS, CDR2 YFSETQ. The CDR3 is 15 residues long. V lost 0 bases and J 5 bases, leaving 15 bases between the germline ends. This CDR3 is CASSLGGLVPHEQYV. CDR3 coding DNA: TGCGCCAGCAGCTTGGGTGGACTGGTTCCTCACGAGCAGTACGTC.